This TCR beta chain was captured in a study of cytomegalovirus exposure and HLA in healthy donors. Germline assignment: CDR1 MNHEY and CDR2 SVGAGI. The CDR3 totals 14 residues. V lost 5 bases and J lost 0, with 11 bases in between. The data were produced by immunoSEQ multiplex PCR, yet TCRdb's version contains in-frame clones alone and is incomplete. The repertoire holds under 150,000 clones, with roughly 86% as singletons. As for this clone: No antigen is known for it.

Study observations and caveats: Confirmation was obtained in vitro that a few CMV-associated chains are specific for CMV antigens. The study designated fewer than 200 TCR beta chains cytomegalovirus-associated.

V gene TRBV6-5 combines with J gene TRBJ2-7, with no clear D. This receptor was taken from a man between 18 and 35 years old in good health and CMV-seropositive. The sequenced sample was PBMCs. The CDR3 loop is CASSPTPDSYEQYF. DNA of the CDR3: TGTGCCAGCAGTCCGACACCAGACTCCTACGAGCAGTACTTC.